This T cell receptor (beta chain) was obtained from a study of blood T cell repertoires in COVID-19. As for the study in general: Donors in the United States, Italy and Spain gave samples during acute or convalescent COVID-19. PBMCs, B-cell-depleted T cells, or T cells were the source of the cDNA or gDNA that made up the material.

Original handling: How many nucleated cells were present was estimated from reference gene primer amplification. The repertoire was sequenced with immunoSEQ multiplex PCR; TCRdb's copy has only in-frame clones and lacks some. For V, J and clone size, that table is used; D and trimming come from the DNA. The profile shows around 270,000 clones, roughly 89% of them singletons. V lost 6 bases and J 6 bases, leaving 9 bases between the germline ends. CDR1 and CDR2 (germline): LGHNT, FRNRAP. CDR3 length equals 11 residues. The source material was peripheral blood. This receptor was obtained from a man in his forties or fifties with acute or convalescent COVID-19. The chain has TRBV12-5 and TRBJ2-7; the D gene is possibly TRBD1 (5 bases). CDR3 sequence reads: CASGSGREQYF. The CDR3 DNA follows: TGTGCTAGTGGGTCAGGGCGCGAGCAGTACTTC.